Described below is a single T cell receptor (beta chain) sequence and its context. This record comes from a study of cytomegalovirus exposure and HLA in healthy donors. 60 Vbeta and 13 Jbeta primers were used in PCR. Using immunoSEQ multiplex PCR, the repertoire was profiled, and TCRdb retains in-frame clones only, with some absent. The table shows some 130,000 clones, with 65% to 80% occurring only once. The CDR3 runs 17 residues. From germline, CDR1 is SGHVS and CDR2 FQNEAQ. After removal of 0 bases from V and 9 bases from J, the junction contained 13 bases not matched to a gene. This TCR derives from a woman aged 45 to 65 in good health and CMV-seropositive. The specimen sequenced was PBMCs. V is TRBV7-8 and J is TRBJ2-3; TRBD2 agrees at 9 bases. The CDR3 loop reads CASSLAGTSQPPRTQYF. The CDR3 bases are TGTGCCAGCAGCTTAGCAGGGACTAGCCAACCACCGAGGACGCAGTATTTT.